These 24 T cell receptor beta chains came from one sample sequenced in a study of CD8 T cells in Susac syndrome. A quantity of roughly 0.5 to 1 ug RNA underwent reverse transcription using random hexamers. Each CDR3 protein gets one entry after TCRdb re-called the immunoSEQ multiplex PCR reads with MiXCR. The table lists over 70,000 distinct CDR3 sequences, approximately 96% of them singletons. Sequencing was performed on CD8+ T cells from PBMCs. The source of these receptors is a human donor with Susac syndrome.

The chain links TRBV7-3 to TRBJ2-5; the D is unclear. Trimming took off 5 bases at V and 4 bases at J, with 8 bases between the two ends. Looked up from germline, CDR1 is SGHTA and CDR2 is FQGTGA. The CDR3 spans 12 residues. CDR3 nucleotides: TGTGCCAGCAGCCAACCCGGAGAGACCCAGTACTTC. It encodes CASSQPGETQYF.

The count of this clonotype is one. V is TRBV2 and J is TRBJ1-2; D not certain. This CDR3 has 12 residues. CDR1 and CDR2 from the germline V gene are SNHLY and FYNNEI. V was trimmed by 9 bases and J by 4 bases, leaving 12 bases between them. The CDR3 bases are TGTGCCAGTCGAATGGGGTCCTATGGCTACACCTTC. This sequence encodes CASRMGSYGYTF.

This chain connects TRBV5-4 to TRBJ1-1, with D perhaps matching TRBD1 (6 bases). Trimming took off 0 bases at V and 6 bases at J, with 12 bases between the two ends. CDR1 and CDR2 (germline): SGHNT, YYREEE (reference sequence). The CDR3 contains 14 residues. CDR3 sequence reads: CASSLDRASAEAFF. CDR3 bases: TGTGCCAGCAGCTTGGACAGGGCGAGTGCTGAAGCTTTCTTT.

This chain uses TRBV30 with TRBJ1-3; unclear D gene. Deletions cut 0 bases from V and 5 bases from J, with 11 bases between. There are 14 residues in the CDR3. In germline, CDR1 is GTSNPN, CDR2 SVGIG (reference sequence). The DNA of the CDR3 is TGTGCCTGGAGTGTATGGGCCGAGAGAAACACCATATATTTT. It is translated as CAWSVWAERNTIYF.

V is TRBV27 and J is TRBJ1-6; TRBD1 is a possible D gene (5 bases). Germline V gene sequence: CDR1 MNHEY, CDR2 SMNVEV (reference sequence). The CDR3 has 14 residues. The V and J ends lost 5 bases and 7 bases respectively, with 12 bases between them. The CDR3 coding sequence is TGTGCCAGCAGTAGGGGTTCTCAGAATTCACCCCTCCACTTT. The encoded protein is CASSRGSQNSPLHF.

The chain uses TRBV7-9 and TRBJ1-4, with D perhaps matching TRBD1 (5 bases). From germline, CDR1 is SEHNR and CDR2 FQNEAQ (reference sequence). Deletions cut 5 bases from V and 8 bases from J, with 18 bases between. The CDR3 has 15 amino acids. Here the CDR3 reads CASSAWDLPGEKLFF. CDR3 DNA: TGTGCCAGCAGCGCCTGGGACCTGCCGGGGGAAAAACTGTTTTTT.

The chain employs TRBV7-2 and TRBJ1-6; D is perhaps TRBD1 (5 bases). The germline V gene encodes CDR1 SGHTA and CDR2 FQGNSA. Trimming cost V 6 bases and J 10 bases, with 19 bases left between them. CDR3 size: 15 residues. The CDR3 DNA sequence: TGTGCCAGCAGTCTCACACAGGTCCGGGGGTCACCCCTCCACTTT. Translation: CASSLTQVRGSPLHF.

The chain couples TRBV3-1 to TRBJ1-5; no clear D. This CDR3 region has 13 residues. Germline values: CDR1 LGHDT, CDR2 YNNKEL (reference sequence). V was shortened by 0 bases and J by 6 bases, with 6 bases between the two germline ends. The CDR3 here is CASSQDPGQPQHF. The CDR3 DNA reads TGTGCCAGCAGCCAAGATCCGGGTCAGCCCCAGCATTTT. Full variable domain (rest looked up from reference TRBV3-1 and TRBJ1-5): DTAVSQTPKYLVTQMGNDKSIKCEQNLGHDTMYWYKQDSKKFLKIMFSYNNKELIINETVPNRFSPKSPDKAHLNLHINSLELGDSAVYFCASSQDPGQPQHFGDGTRLSIL.

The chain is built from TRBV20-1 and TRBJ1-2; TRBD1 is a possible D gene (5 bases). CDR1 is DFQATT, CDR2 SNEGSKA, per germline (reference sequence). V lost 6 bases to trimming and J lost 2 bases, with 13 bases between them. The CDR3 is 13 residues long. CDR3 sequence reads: CSARKGRNYGYTF. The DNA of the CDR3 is TGCAGTGCCCGGAAGGGACGGAACTATGGCTACACCTTC.

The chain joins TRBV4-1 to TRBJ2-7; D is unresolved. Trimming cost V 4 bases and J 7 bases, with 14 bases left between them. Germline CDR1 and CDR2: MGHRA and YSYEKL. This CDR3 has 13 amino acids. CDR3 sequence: CASSLPLTEEQYF. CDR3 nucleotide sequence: TGCGCCAGCAGCCTACCATTGACGGAGGAGCAGTACTTC.

The CDR3 coding sequence is TGTGCCTGGAGTTTTCAGGGAAGCGCTGGAAACACCATATATTTT. This sequence encodes CAWSFQGSAGNTIYF. The chain employs TRBV30 and TRBJ1-3; D might be TRBD1 (5 bases). The CDR3 length is 15 residues. Germline CDR1 reads GTSNPN; CDR2 reads SVGIG (reference sequence). Trimming cost V 2 bases and J 2 bases, with 13 bases left between them.

CDR3 nucleotide sequence: TGTGCCAGCAGCGGAGGGGTGCACGAGCAGTACTTC. It codes for CASSGGVHEQYF. The chain employs TRBV6-2 or TRBV6-3 and TRBJ2-7, with D possibly TRBD2 on 6 matching bases. The V end lost 6 bases, the J end lost 5 bases, and 11 bases lay between the germline ends. Germline V gene lookup returns CDR1 MNHEY and CDR2 SVGEGT. This CDR3 contains 12 residues.

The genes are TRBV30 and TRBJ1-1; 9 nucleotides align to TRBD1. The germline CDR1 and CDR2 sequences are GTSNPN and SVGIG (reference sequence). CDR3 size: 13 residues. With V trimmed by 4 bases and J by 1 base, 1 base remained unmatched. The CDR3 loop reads CAWNRGPNTEAFF. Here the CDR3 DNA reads TGTGCCTGGAACAGGGGGCCGAACACTGAAGCTTTCTTT.

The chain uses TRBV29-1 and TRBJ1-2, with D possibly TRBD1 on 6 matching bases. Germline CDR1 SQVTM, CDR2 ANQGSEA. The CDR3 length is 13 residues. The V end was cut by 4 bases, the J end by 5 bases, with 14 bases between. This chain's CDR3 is CSVVGGAGYGYTF. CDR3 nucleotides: TGCAGCGTTGTGGGGGGGGCGGGGTATGGCTACACCTTC.

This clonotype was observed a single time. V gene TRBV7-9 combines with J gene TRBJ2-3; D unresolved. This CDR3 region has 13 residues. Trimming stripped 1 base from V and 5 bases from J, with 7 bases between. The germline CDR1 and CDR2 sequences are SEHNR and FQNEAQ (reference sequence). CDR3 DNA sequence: TGTGCCAGCAGCTTAGTCGGCGGAGATACGCAGTATTTT. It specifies CASSLVGGDTQYF.

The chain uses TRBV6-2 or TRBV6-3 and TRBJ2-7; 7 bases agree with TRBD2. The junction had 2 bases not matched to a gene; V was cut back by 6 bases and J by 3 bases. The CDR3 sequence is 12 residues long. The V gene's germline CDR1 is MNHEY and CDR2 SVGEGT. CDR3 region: CASSWDYYEQYF. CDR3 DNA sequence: TGTGCCAGCAGCTGGGACTACTACGAGCAGTACTTC.

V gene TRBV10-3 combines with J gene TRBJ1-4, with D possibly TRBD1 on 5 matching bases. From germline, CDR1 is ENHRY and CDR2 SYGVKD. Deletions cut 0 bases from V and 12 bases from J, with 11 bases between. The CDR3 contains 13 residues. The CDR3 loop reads CAISESEGEELFF. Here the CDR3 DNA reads TGTGCCATCAGTGAGTCCGAAGGGGAAGAACTGTTTTTT.

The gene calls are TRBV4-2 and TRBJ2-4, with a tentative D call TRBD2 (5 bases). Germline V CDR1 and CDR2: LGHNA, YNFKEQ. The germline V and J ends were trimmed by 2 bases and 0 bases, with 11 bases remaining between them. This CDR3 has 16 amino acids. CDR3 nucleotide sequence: TGTGCCAGCAGCCAATCCTCCGGGATAGCCAAAAACATTCAGTACTTC. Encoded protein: CASSQSSGIAKNIQYF.

The CDR3 sequence is CSATSGRSYEQYF. DNA of the CDR3: TGCAGTGCTACCTCAGGGCGGTCCTACGAGCAGTACTTC. The chain employs TRBV20-1 and TRBJ2-7; possibly TRBD1 for D (5 bases). The germline V gene encodes CDR1 DFQATT and CDR2 SNEGSKA (reference sequence). Trimming cost V 4 bases and J 1 base, with 11 bases left between them. This CDR3 comprises 13 residues.

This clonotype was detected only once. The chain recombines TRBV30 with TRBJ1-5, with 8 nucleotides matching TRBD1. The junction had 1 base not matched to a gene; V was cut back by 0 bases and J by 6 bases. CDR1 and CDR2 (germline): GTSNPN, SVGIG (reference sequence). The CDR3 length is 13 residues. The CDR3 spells CAWSVTGGQPQHF. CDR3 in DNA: TGTGCCTGGAGTGTAACAGGGGGTCAGCCCCAGCATTTT.

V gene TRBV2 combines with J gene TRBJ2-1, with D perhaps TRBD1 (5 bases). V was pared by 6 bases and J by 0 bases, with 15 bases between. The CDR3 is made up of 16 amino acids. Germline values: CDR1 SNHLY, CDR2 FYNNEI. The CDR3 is CASRAVGVSSYNEQFF. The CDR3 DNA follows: TGTGCCAGCAGGGCTGTAGGGGTTAGCTCCTACAATGAGCAGTTCTTC.

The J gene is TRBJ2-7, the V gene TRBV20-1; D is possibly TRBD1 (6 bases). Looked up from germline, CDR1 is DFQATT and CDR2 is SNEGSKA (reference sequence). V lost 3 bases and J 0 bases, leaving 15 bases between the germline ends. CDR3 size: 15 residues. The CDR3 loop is CSASGVGGSSYEQYF. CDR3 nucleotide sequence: TGCAGTGCTAGCGGGGTAGGGGGTAGCTCCTACGAGCAGTACTTC.

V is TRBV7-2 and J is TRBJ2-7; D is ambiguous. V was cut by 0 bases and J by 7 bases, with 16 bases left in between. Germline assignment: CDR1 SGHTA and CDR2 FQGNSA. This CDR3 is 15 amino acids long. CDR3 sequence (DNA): TGTGCCAGCAGCTTAGCGTTGGACCGAATTTCAGAGCAGTACTTC. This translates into CASSLALDRISEQYF.

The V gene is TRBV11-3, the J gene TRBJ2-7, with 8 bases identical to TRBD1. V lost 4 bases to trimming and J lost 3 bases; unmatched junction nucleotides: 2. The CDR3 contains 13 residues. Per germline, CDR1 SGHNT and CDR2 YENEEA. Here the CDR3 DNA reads TGTGCCAGCAGCTGGGACAGGTACTACGAGCAGTACTTC. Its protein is CASSWDRYYEQYF. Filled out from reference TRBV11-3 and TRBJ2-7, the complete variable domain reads EAGVVQSPRYKIIEKKQPVAFWCNPISGHNTLYWYLQNLGQGPELLIRYENEEAVDDSQLPKDRFSAERLKGVDSTLKIQPAELGDSAVYLCASSWDRYYEQYFGPGTRLTVT.